One sample yielded the 32 T cell receptor beta chains listed below, sequenced in a study of blood T cell repertoires in COVID-19. The method was immunoSEQ multiplex PCR; TCRdb's version includes in-frame clones alone and lacks a portion of them. Of some 150,000 clones in the sample, roughly 80% were seen once. The sample taken for sequencing was PBMCs or T cells enriched from blood (not recorded which). The receptors were sampled from a woman aged 40-49 years who had recovered from COVID-19.

The CDR3 bases are TGTGCCTGGACCCTAGCGGGGCCGCGCACAGATACGCAGTATTTT. Its translation: CAWTLAGPRTDTQYF. The chain links TRBV30 to TRBJ2-3, with 9 bases aligning to TRBD2. After removal of 4 bases from V and 1 base from J, the junction contained 6 bases not matched to a gene. Germline V gene data show CDR1 as GTSNPN and CDR2 as SVGIG (reference sequence). The CDR3 has 15 amino acids.

The chain combines TRBV18 with TRBJ1-1, with 8 positions matching TRBD1. Losses at the gene ends were 3 bases for V and 1 base for J; bases not matched to a gene: 4. This CDR3 has 15 residues. The germline CDR1 and CDR2 sequences are KGHSH and LQKENI. The CDR3, as DNA: TGTGCCAGCTCACCGATGGGGACAGGGAACACTGAAGCTTTCTTT. Translated, it gives CASSPMGTGNTEAFF.

The genes are TRBV9 and TRBJ1-2, with D unresolved. The germline V and J ends were trimmed by 4 bases and 5 bases, with 18 bases remaining between them. The CDR3 runs to 15 residues. Germline V gene sequence: CDR1 SGDLS, CDR2 YYNGEE. In nucleotides, the CDR3 is TGTGCCAGCAGCTCCCAGCCCGAGGCGGGGTATGGCTACACCTTC. Its translation: CASSSQPEAGYGYTF.

This clone was picked up a small number of times. The chain links TRBV28 to TRBJ1-6; D not resolved. V lost 5 bases and J 6 bases, leaving 20 bases between the germline ends. The CDR3 covers 17 residues. Germline V gene sequence: CDR1 MDHEN, CDR2 SYDVKM. The chain's CDR3 is CASSTTLRRLSNSPLHF. The CDR3 DNA follows: TGTGCCAGCAGTACCACCCTGCGGAGGTTGAGTAATTCACCCCTCCACTTT.

This rearrangement joins TRBV19 to TRBJ1-2; 7 positions agree with TRBD1. Germline V gene data show CDR1 as LNHDA and CDR2 as SQIVND (reference sequence). V trimming: 1 base; J trimming: 4 bases; junction bases outside the gene matches: 3. The CDR3 spans 14 residues. The CDR3 DNA follows: TGTGCCAGTAGTATAGTTGCAGGGGGCTATGGCTACACCTTC. This codes for CASSIVAGGYGYTF. Combining the CDR3 with reference TRBV19 and TRBJ1-2 gives the whole variable domain DGGITQSPKYLFRKEGQNVTLSCEQNLNHDAMYWYRQDPGQGLRLIYYSQIVNDFQKGDIAEGYSVSREKKESFPLTVTSAQKNPTAFYLCASSIVAGGYGYTFGSGTRLTVV.

The chain links TRBV4-1 to TRBJ1-2; no definite D call. This CDR3 contains 16 residues. The V end was cut by 0 bases, the J end by 3 bases, with 14 bases between. Germline CDR1 is MGHRA and CDR2 is YSYEKL. The CDR3 protein is CASSQEGREEDYGYTF. The CDR3 DNA reads TGCGCCAGCAGCCAAGAAGGGAGGGAGGAGGACTATGGCTACACCTTC.

The rearrangement joins TRBV29-1 to TRBJ2-7; 9 bases line up with TRBD1. CDR1 is SQVTM, CDR2 ANQGSEA, per germline. The CDR3 extends over 15 amino acids. The trim removed 6 bases at V and 3 bases at J, leaving 12 bases unmatched. The CDR3 sequence is CSVSGTGIALYEQYF. For the CDR3, the DNA is TGCAGCGTATCCGGGACAGGGATTGCACTCTACGAGCAGTACTTC.

This chain uses TRBV7-9 with TRBJ2-5; TRBD2 is a possible D gene (5 bases). This CDR3 is built from 16 residues. V lost 2 bases to trimming and J lost 2 bases, with 15 bases between them. Germline-derived CDR1 and CDR2 are SEHNR and FQNEAQ (reference sequence). DNA for the CDR3: TGTGCCAGCAGCTTATTCGAGGGCGGCCTACAAGAGACCCAGTACTTC. Its translation: CASSLFEGGLQETQYF. The whole variable domain, remainder taken from reference TRBV7-9 and TRBJ2-5, is DTGVSQNPRHKITKRGQNVTFRCDPISEHNRLYWYRQTLGQGPEFLTYFQNEAQLEKSRLLSDRFSAERPKGSFSTLEIQRTEQGDSAMYLCASSLFEGGLQETQYFGPGTRLLVL.

V is TRBV29-1 and J is TRBJ2-7; 7 bases are shared with TRBD1. Germline V gene data show CDR1 as SQVTM and CDR2 as ANQGSEA. The CDR3 has 14 amino acids. V gave up 0 bases and J gave up 5 bases; unmatched junction bases: 7. The CDR3 nucleotides read TGCAGCGTTGAAGACTCGACAGGGAGCCACGAGCAGTACTTC. The encoded protein is CSVEDSTGSHEQYF.

This chain uses TRBV29-1 with TRBJ2-1; the D gene is possibly TRBD2 (5 bases). Germline V gene sequence: CDR1 SQVTM, CDR2 ANQGSEA. The CDR3 spans 12 residues. Deletions cut 3 bases from V and 7 bases from J, with 10 bases between. The CDR3 sequence is CSVDTGENEQFF. CDR3 coding DNA: TGCAGCGTTGATACCGGGGAAAATGAGCAGTTCTTC.

This clone has ten or more counts. The chain combines TRBV2 with TRBJ2-7, with 7 bases identical to TRBD1. J lost 9 bases, V lost 3 bases, and 5 bases had no gene match. Per germline, CDR1 SNHLY and CDR2 FYNNEI. The CDR3 spans 12 residues. The CDR3 DNA is TGTGCCAGCAGTGAGGACAGGCGTTGGCAGTACTTC. It is translated as CASSEDRRWQYF.

V gene TRBV5-5 combines with J gene TRBJ2-7; D is uncertain. CDR1 and CDR2 from the germline V gene are SGHKS and YYEKEE (reference sequence). This CDR3 is built from 13 residues. Trimming took off 4 bases at V and 2 bases at J, with 10 bases between the two ends. As DNA, the CDR3 is TGTGCCAGCAGCCCGGGTGGTCCCTACGAGCAGTACTTC. It translates to CASSPGGPYEQYF.

This rearrangement joins TRBV5-1 to TRBJ1-2; tentative D call: TRBD1 (6 bases). This CDR3 region has 14 residues. Trimming removed 4 bases at V and 5 bases at J, with 15 bases between. Per the germline V gene, CDR1 is SGHRS and CDR2 is YFSETQ. CDR3 sequence: CASSTQTGPYGYTF. The CDR3, as DNA: TGCGCCAGCAGCACACAGACAGGCCCTTATGGCTACACCTTC.

The chain links TRBV2 to TRBJ1-1; 7 positions agree with TRBD1. V shed 8 bases and J 2 bases; nucleotides not matched to a gene: 8. The CDR3 runs 14 residues. In germline, CDR1 is SNHLY, CDR2 FYNNEI. The CDR3 region has the DNA TGTGCCAGCGAGGAGGGACAGCTAAACACTGAAGCTTTCTTT. This gives the protein CASEEGQLNTEAFF. The complete variable domain, with remaining parts taken from reference TRBV2 and TRBJ1-1, reads EPEVTQTPSHQVTQMGQEVILRCVPISNHLYFYWYRQILGQKVEFLVSFYNNEISEKSEIFDDQFSVERPDGSNFTLKIRSTKLEDSAMYFCASEEGQLNTEAFFGQGTRLTVV.

The V and J genes are TRBV5-4 and TRBJ1-6; a possible D gene is TRBD1 (6 bases). The V gene's germline CDR1 is SGHNT and CDR2 YYREEE (reference sequence). The length of the CDR3 is 17 residues. V lost 4 bases, J lost 0 bases, and 14 bases lay in between. CDR3 in amino acids: CASSLGQSSSYNSPLHF. CDR3 coding DNA: TGTGCCAGCAGCCTTGGACAGTCCAGCTCCTATAATTCACCCCTCCACTTT.

This chain links TRBV11-1 with TRBJ1-1; unclear D gene. This CDR3 has 14 amino acids. V dropped 2 bases and J dropped 1 base, with 8 bases sitting between them. Germline CDR1 reads SGHAT; CDR2 reads FQDESV (reference sequence). The CDR3 DNA sequence: TGTGCCAGCAGCTTAAACGCCGGGAACACTGAAGCTTTCTTT. Translated: CASSLNAGNTEAFF.

The rearrangement joins TRBV7-9 to TRBJ1-3; 8 bases are shared with TRBD1. Per the germline V gene, CDR1 is SEHNR and CDR2 is FQNEAQ (reference sequence). J lost 2 bases, V lost 4 bases, and 4 bases had no gene match. CDR3 size: 15 residues. The CDR3 loop reads CASSSGTGPGNTIYF. CDR3 bases: TGTGCCAGCAGCTCCGGGACAGGTCCTGGAAACACCATATATTTT.

The chain couples TRBV18 to TRBJ2-2, with 8 bases fitting TRBD1. CDR3 length: 20 residues. Germline CDR1 reads KGHSH; CDR2 reads LQKENI. J gave up 2 bases and V 5 bases, and 19 bases lay outside the gene matches. The CDR3 loop reads CASSKTPQGAYIKNTGELFF. CDR3 DNA sequence: TGTGCCAGCTCAAAAACTCCTCAGGGGGCCTACATTAAAAACACCGGGGAGCTGTTTTTT.

The V gene is TRBV18, the J gene TRBJ2-7, with D unresolved. The length of the CDR3 is 14 residues. The germline V gene has CDR1 KGHSH and CDR2 LQKENI. V was clipped by 2 bases and J by 2 bases, with 10 bases between them. The CDR3 DNA reads as TGTGCCAGCTCACCATACGAGATCCCCTACGAGCAGTACTTC. The encoded protein is CASSPYEIPYEQYF.

The chain combines TRBV7-8 with TRBJ1-2, with 10 nucleotides matching TRBD1. CDR1 and CDR2 from the germline V gene are SGHVS and FQNEAQ. V was pared by 5 bases and J by 7 bases, with 13 bases of the junction left unmatched. The CDR3 loop spans 16 amino acids. The CDR3 region is CASSPLGGQGWVGYTF. The CDR3 region has the DNA TGTGCCAGCAGCCCCCTCGGGGGACAGGGGTGGGTTGGCTACACCTTC.

The chain links TRBV6-5 to TRBJ2-1; D possibly corresponds to TRBD2 (6 bases). Germline values: CDR1 MNHEY, CDR2 SVGAGI. The CDR3 has 14 amino acids. V was pared by 6 bases and J by 2 bases, with 11 bases between. The CDR3 spells CASRRAGPYNEQFF. The CDR3 DNA follows: TGTGCCAGCAGGAGGGCGGGGCCCTACAATGAGCAGTTCTTC.

This chain joins TRBV6-1 and TRBJ1-5; D remains ambiguous. The germline CDR1 and CDR2 sequences are MNHNS and SASEGT. The CDR3 is 15 residues long. The ends were cut back, 2 bases at V and 1 base at J, with 9 bases in the middle. CDR3 in DNA: TGTGCCAGCAGTGAACTTGAACGGAGCAATCAGCCCCAGCATTTT. Its translation: CASSELERSNQPQHF.

The chain links TRBV7-9 to TRBJ2-2; 8 positions agree with TRBD1. Germline values: CDR1 SEHNR, CDR2 FQNEAQ (reference sequence). V lost 1 base, J lost 7 bases, and 5 bases stayed unmatched. CDR3 size: 15 residues. The CDR3 sequence: CASSLVTGAVGELFF. The CDR3 DNA sequence: TGTGCCAGCAGCTTAGTGACAGGGGCGGTCGGGGAGCTGTTTTTT. Full variable domain (outside the CDR3, taken from reference TRBV7-9 and TRBJ2-2): DTGVSQNPRHKITKRGQNVTFRCDPISEHNRLYWYRQTLGQGPEFLTYFQNEAQLEKSRLLSDRFSAERPKGSFSTLEIQRTEQGDSAMYLCASSLVTGAVGELFFGEGSRLTVL.

The gene calls are TRBV18 and TRBJ2-7; D remains unclear. Trimming pared 0 bases from V and 6 bases from J, leaving 9 bases between. The CDR3 has 13 residues. In germline, CDR1 is KGHSH, CDR2 LQKENI. The CDR3 is CASSPPSNLEQYF. CDR3 DNA sequence: TGTGCCAGCTCACCACCGAGTAACCTCGAGCAGTACTTC.

The DNA of the CDR3 is TGTGCCAGCAGCCCAGAAGGGCGGGGGGCGGTAGATACGCAGTATTTT. It codes for CASSPEGRGAVDTQYF. This chain links TRBV7-6 with TRBJ2-3, with 8 bases lining up with TRBD2. CDR1 and CDR2 (germline): SGHVS, FNYEAQ. The length of the CDR3 is 16 residues. V shed 5 bases and J 5 bases; nucleotides not matched to a gene: 12.

The chain links TRBV5-8 to TRBJ2-5; D might be TRBD1 (6 bases). The CDR3 runs to 14 residues. The germline gives CDR1 SGHTS, CDR2 YDEGEE. The V end lost 3 bases, the J end lost 3 bases, and 12 bases lay between the germline ends. The CDR3 nucleotides are TGTGCCAGCAGCTCGCTGACAGGAAAAGAGACCCAGTACTTC. The encoded protein is CASSSLTGKETQYF.

This clone came up a few times. In nucleotides, the CDR3 is TGTGCCAGCAGCCCCCGAGGACAGAGCTACGAGCAGTACTTC. It is translated as CASSPRGQSYEQYF. V usage is TRBV9 and J usage is TRBJ2-7; a weak D match, TRBD1 (6 bases). Germline CDR1 is SGDLS and CDR2 is YYNGEE. V lost 4 bases to trimming and J lost 3 bases, with 14 bases between them. This CDR3 contains 14 residues.

This sequence joins TRBV4-1 and TRBJ1-6; 9 bases align to TRBD1. Germline V gene data show CDR1 as MGHRA and CDR2 as YSYEKL. V gave up 0 bases and J gave up 8 bases; unmatched junction bases: 11. The CDR3 is made up of 18 amino acids. The CDR3 here is CASSQDLWGDREYSPLHF. The CDR3 bases are TGCGCCAGCAGCCAAGACCTATGGGGGGACAGGGAGTATTCACCCCTCCACTTT.

This clone is a singleton in its sample. The chain couples TRBV11-2 to TRBJ1-1; TRBD1 is a possible D gene (6 bases). Germline V gene sequence: CDR1 SGHAT, CDR2 FQNNGV. CDR3 length: 13 residues. The V end was cut by 4 bases, the J end by 5 bases, with 11 bases between. DNA for the CDR3: TGTGCCAGCAGCTCGGCAGGGGTAACTGAAGCTTTCTTT. Its protein product is CASSSAGVTEAFF.

The chain is built from TRBV7-2 and TRBJ2-1; 9 bases agree with TRBD2. With V trimmed by 5 bases and J by 3 bases, 5 bases remained unmatched. The CDR3 covers 15 residues. CDR1 and CDR2 from the germline V gene are SGHTA and FQGNSA. The CDR3 sequence: CASSPPSGVYNEQFF. For the CDR3, the DNA is TGTGCCAGCAGCCCCCCTAGCGGGGTCTACAATGAGCAGTTCTTC.

Only a few counts were recorded for this clone. V gene TRBV28 combines with J gene TRBJ2-7; 7 nucleotides match TRBD2. The CDR3 totals 16 residues. Trimming removed 4 bases from V and 2 bases from J; junction bases left unmatched: 11. The V gene's germline CDR1 is MDHEN and CDR2 SYDVKM. Here the CDR3 DNA reads TGTGCCAGCAGTTCCTCAAGACTAGCCGGACCCTACGAGCAGTACTTC. Residues: CASSSSRLAGPYEQYF.

The rearrangement uses TRBV28 and TRBJ1-3, with D perhaps TRBD1 (6 bases). CDR1 is MDHEN and CDR2 is SYDVKM in the germline V gene. The CDR3 extends over 15 amino acids. Trimming took 4 bases from V and 4 from J, leaving 14 bases between them. CDR3 DNA: TGTGCCAGCAGTTCTCCCCCAGGGGCAGGAAACACCATATATTTT. Its translation: CASSSPPGAGNTIYF.